The 30 T cell receptor beta chains given below trace back to one sample, sequenced in a study of radiation and T cells in renal cell carcinoma. Treatment: treatment-naive control, cytoreductive nephrectomy. Sequencing was performed with immunoSEQ multiplex PCR; in TCRdb, only in-frame clones are kept and a portion is missing. The sample shows more than 9,500 clones, around two thirds of them seen only once. This sample comprised tumor tissue, obtained from a patient whose treatment was nephrectomy without radiotherapy. These receptors were taken from a woman older than 75 with renal cell carcinoma.

CDR3 sequence reads: CASSYSLGAGELFF. The CDR3 coding sequence is TGTGCCAGCAGTTACTCCTTGGGTGCCGGGGAGCTGTTTTTT. The chain links TRBV6-5 to TRBJ2-2; D is uncertain. V shed 0 bases and J shed 6 bases, with 8 bases lying between them. This CDR3 spans 14 amino acids. Germline V gives CDR1 MNHEY, CDR2 SVGAGI.

The chain combines TRBV2 with TRBJ1-1, with D possibly being TRBD1 (6 bases). V was cut by 6 bases and J by 5 bases, with 10 bases left in between. Germline-derived CDR1 and CDR2 are SNHLY and FYNNEI. The CDR3 extends over 12 amino acids. In DNA form, the CDR3 reads TGTGCCAGCAGGCCTCAGGGGACTGAAGCTTTCTTT. The encoded protein is CASRPQGTEAFF.

Only a few counts were recorded for this clone. This chain joins TRBV2 and TRBJ1-1; D is unclear. CDR3 size: 11 residues. Germline assignment: CDR1 SNHLY and CDR2 FYNNEI. Trimming pared 7 bases from V and 2 bases from J, leaving 5 bases between. The CDR3 nucleotides read TGTGCCAGCATGACCAACACTGAAGCTTTCTTT. Amino acid sequence: CASMTNTEAFF.

This clone was found a few times. The chain combines TRBV2 with TRBJ1-4; unclear D gene. This CDR3 comprises 12 residues. V lost 4 bases to trimming and J lost 8 bases, with 8 bases between them. Germline values: CDR1 SNHLY, CDR2 FYNNEI. The CDR3: CASSGVEEKLFF. CDR3 sequence (DNA): TGTGCCAGCAGTGGGGTGGAAGAAAAACTGTTTTTT.

The chain has TRBV7-2 and TRBJ1-4; 7 nucleotides align to TRBD1. Germline lookup yields CDR1 SGHTA and CDR2 FQGNSA. With V trimmed by 4 bases and J by 8 bases, 10 bases remained unmatched. The CDR3 loop spans 15 amino acids. The DNA for the CDR3 is TGTGCCAGCAGCTCGAACAGGGGTATAGACGAAAAACTGTTTTTT. Residues: CASSSNRGIDEKLFF.

V and J are TRBV7-2 and TRBJ2-1; TRBD1 agrees at 9 bases. This CDR3 has 19 residues. Germline lookup yields CDR1 SGHTA and CDR2 FQGNSA. V shed 2 bases, J shed 7 bases, and the junction held 18 bases outside the gene matches. The CDR3 spells CASSLSVLLGTGSGNEQFF. The CDR3 nucleotides read TGTGCCAGCAGCTTATCTGTTCTTTTAGGGACAGGGTCGGGAAATGAGCAGTTCTTC.

CDR3 loop: CASATGKNEKLFF. The CDR3 coding sequence is TGTGCCAGTGCTACCGGGAAAAATGAAAAACTGTTTTTT. The V gene is TRBV2, the J gene TRBJ1-4; D ambiguous. Looked up from germline, CDR1 is SNHLY and CDR2 is FYNNEI. CDR3 length equals 13 residues. Trimming left V 9 bases short and J 5 bases short, with 13 bases between.

The table lists this clone with a few counts. The genes are TRBV5-3 and TRBJ2-3; 12 nucleotides match TRBD2. TRBV5-3 has ORF status, its function being uncertain. CDR3 size: 18 residues. V trimming: 1 base; J trimming: 5 bases; junction bases outside the gene matches: 11. Written as DNA, the CDR3 is TGTGCCAGAAGCTTGTGCTGGACTAGCGGGGCCGCGGGAGATACGCAGTATTTT. Protein: CARSLCWTSGAAGDTQYF.

By sample share, this clone is medium-sized. V gene TRBV5-6 combines with J gene TRBJ2-3, with D perhaps assigned TRBD1 or TRBD2 (6 bases each). The CDR3 consists of 15 residues. Trimming pared 1 base from V and 1 base from J, leaving 10 bases between. Looked up from germline, CDR1 is SGHDT and CDR2 is YYEEEE. The chain's CDR3 is CASSLLRGRTDTQYF. In DNA, the CDR3 is TGTGCCAGCAGCTTGTTACGGGGGCGCACAGATACGCAGTATTTT. Drawing the rest from reference TRBV5-6 and TRBJ2-3, the complete variable domain is DAGVTQSPTHLIKTRGQQVTLRCSPKSGHDTVSWYQQALGQGPQFIFQYYEEEERQRGNFPDRFSGHQFPNYSSELNVNALLLGDSALYLCASSLLRGRTDTQYFGPGTRLTVL.

V usage is TRBV18 and J usage is TRBJ1-5; D is uncertain. Germline CDR1 KGHSH, CDR2 LQKENI. This CDR3 has 14 amino acids. Trimming took off 2 bases at V and 2 bases at J, with 7 bases between the two ends. The CDR3 coding sequence is TGTGCCAGCTCACCAGGCCGAGGCAATCAGCCCCAGCATTTT. This sequence encodes CASSPGRGNQPQHF.

This clone was detected only once. The J gene is TRBJ1-3, the V gene TRBV10-3; D gene unclear. Germline V gene sequence: CDR1 ENHRY, CDR2 SYGVKD. The CDR3 runs 13 residues. V gave up 2 bases and J gave up 2 bases, with 4 bases separating them. The CDR3 reads CAISEAAGNTIYF. The CDR3 DNA reads as TGTGCCATCAGTGAGGCGGCTGGAAACACCATATATTTT.

The rearrangement links TRBV2 to TRBJ1-5; TRBD1 agrees at 9 bases. V trimming: 8 bases; J trimming: 4 bases; junction bases outside the gene matches: 3. The CDR3 is 13 residues long. Germline loops: CDR1 SNHLY, CDR2 FYNNEI. CDR3 in DNA: TGTGCCAGCGACAGGGGGAGAAATCAGCCCCAGCATTTT. Its translation: CASDRGRNQPQHF.

The V call is TRBV10-3, the J call TRBJ2-3; 8 bases line up with TRBD2. The CDR3 consists of 15 residues. Trimming cost V 4 bases and J 2 bases; bases outside gene matches: 5. Germline V gene sequence: CDR1 ENHRY, CDR2 SYGVKD. The CDR3 nucleotides read TGTGCCATCAGTGTCGGAGCGGGGGACACAGATACGCAGTATTTT. Its translation: CAISVGAGDTDTQYF.

A note on this clone: This sample also contains other DNA sequences that code for the same CDR3. The rearrangement links TRBV6-1 to TRBJ1-6, with TRBD1 as a possible D gene (5 bases). V was cut by 7 bases and J by 7 bases, with 14 bases left in between. The CDR3 length is 14 residues. Germline CDR1 MNHNS, CDR2 SASEGT. In DNA, the CDR3 is TGTGCCAGCACCGTGGGGGGACCCAATTCACCCCTCCACTTT. Protein product: CASTVGGPNSPLHF.

V is TRBV5-8 and J is TRBJ1-2; D may be TRBD1 (6 bases). V shed 0 bases and J shed 5 bases, with 14 bases lying between them. CDR3 length: 15 amino acids. The germline CDR1 and CDR2 sequences are SGHTS and YDEGEE. For the CDR3, the DNA is TGTGCCAGCAGCTTGGGGGCAGGGGAGTGGTATGGCTACACCTTC. It encodes CASSLGAGEWYGYTF.

V gene TRBV5-8 combines with J gene TRBJ1-2; unclear D gene. The CDR3 runs 15 residues. Germline loops: CDR1 SGHTS, CDR2 YDEGEE. V was cut by 4 bases and J by 3 bases, with 16 bases left in between. CDR3 DNA: TGTGCCAGCAGCCGAACAACCGGGTACTACTATGGCTACACCTTC. Translated, it gives CASSRTTGYYYGYTF.

The V call is TRBV27, the J call TRBJ1-1; D might be TRBD1 (5 bases). The CDR3 sequence is 15 residues long. Trimming removed 8 bases at V and 2 bases at J, with 18 bases between. From germline, CDR1 is MNHEY and CDR2 SMNVEV (reference sequence). The DNA for the CDR3 is TGTGCCAGCGGCTCCAGGGCGGGTTATAACACTGAAGCTTTCTTT. Translated: CASGSRAGYNTEAFF.

This clone has a handful of counts. V gene TRBV11-2 combines with J gene TRBJ2-5, with TRBD1 as a possible D gene (5 bases). This CDR3 has 14 amino acids. Germline CDR1 SGHAT, CDR2 FQNNGV. Trimming pared 6 bases from V and 7 bases from J, leaving 18 bases between. Here the CDR3 DNA reads TGTGCCAGCAGGCAGGGCTGGACCGATGGGACCCAGTACTTC. Translated: CASRQGWTDGTQYF.

The V and J genes are TRBV5-1 and TRBJ1-2, with a weak D call TRBD1 (6 bases). The V gene lost 8 bases and the J gene lost 6 bases, with 17 bases spanning the gap. The V gene's germline CDR1 is SGHRS and CDR2 YFSETQ. The CDR3 has 13 residues. DNA for the CDR3: TGCGCCAGTCTCCGGGACACCGGGGATGGCTACACCTTC. Amino acids: CASLRDTGDGYTF.

This chain uses TRBV6-1 with TRBJ2-1, with TRBD2 matching 11 bases. V lost 6 bases to trimming and J lost 5 bases; unmatched junction nucleotides: 6. Per the germline V gene, CDR1 is MNHNS and CDR2 is SASEGT. The CDR3 has 15 amino acids. CDR3: CASSLTSGDHNEQFF. CDR3 nucleotide sequence: TGTGCCAGCAGCTTGACTAGCGGGGACCACAATGAGCAGTTCTTC.

J is TRBJ1-2 and V is TRBV5-6; weak D call: TRBD1 (5 bases). There are 14 residues in the CDR3. The V and J ends lost 0 bases and 8 bases respectively, with 14 bases between them. CDR1 and CDR2 from the germline V gene are SGHDT and YYEEEE. The CDR3 DNA reads TGTGCCAGCAGCTTGGGATCCGGCTGGGGCGGCTACACCTTC. It yields the protein CASSLGSGWGGYTF.

The chain uses TRBV2 and TRBJ1-5; D is perhaps TRBD1 (5 bases). With 5 bases removed from V and 9 bases from J, the gap between germline ends came to 23 bases. CDR1 is SNHLY, CDR2 FYNNEI, per germline. The CDR3 length is 16 residues. CDR3 amino acids: CASSWWGRGQGGPQHF. Here the CDR3 DNA reads TGTGCCAGCAGTTGGTGGGGTAGAGGGCAGGGAGGGCCCCAGCATTTT. Combining the CDR3 with reference TRBV2 and TRBJ1-5 gives the whole variable domain EPEVTQTPSHQVTQMGQEVILRCVPISNHLYFYWYRQILGQKVEFLVSFYNNEISEKSEIFDDQFSVERPDGSNFTLKIRSTKLEDSAMYFCASSWWGRGQGGPQHFGDGTRLSIL.

The J gene is TRBJ2-2, the V gene TRBV6-5; no clear D. In germline, CDR1 is MNHEY, CDR2 SVGAGI. V was trimmed by 6 bases and J by 5 bases, leaving 13 bases between them. The CDR3 extends over 14 amino acids. CDR3 amino acids: CASSRRLGTGELFF. CDR3 nucleotide sequence: TGTGCCAGCAGCCGACGTCTTGGGACCGGGGAGCTGTTTTTT.

This clone was seen a handful of times. The rearrangement links TRBV5-6 to TRBJ1-6; D is uncertain. In germline, CDR1 is SGHDT, CDR2 YYEEEE. V dropped 2 bases and J dropped 9 bases, with 12 bases sitting between them. The length of the CDR3 is 14 residues. The CDR3 nucleotides are TGTGCCAGCAGCTTAGAAAGGGCTTCTTCACCCCTCCACTTT. As protein: CASSLERASSPLHF.

The V gene is TRBV6-6, the J gene TRBJ2-7; D is tentatively TRBD1 or TRBD2 (5 bases each). V was clipped by 4 bases and J by 9 bases, with 10 bases between them. CDR1 and CDR2 from the germline V gene are MNHNY and SVGAGI (reference sequence). The CDR3 sequence is 11 residues long. For the CDR3, the DNA is TGTGCCAGCAGTTTCTCGAGGGGGCAGTACTTC. This sequence encodes CASSFSRGQYF.

The chain employs TRBV28 and TRBJ1-6; no firm D call. V shed 7 bases and J shed 10 bases, with 11 bases lying between them. Germline V gives CDR1 MDHEN, CDR2 SYDVKM. This CDR3 contains 12 residues. CDR3: CASTARNSPLHF. The CDR3 DNA follows: TGTGCCAGCACGGCTCGGAACTCACCCCTCCACTTT.

CDR3 in DNA: TGTGCCAGCTCCCCTTCCGGGGGCGCAGACTATGGCTACACCTTC. This gives the protein CASSPSGGADYGYTF. This chain links TRBV18 with TRBJ1-2; a possible D gene is TRBD1 (6 bases). V was cut by 6 bases and J by 3 bases, with 17 bases left in between. The CDR3 spans 15 residues. The germline V gene encodes CDR1 KGHSH and CDR2 LQKENI. The full variable domain, with the rest looked up from reference TRBV18 and TRBJ1-2, is NAGVMQNPRHLVRRRGQEARLRCSPMKGHSHVYWYRQLPEEGLKFMVYLQKENIIDESGMPKERFSAEFPKEGPSILRIQQVVRGDSAAYFCASSPSGGADYGYTFGSGTRLTVV.

The chain has TRBV6-5 and TRBJ1-2; D not certain. The CDR3 has 13 residues. CDR1 is MNHEY, CDR2 SVGAGI, per germline. V was pared by 3 bases and J by 1 base, with 6 bases between. The CDR3 protein is CASSYENNYGYTF. The CDR3 nucleotides read TGTGCCAGCAGTTATGAGAATAACTATGGCTACACCTTC.

The chain couples TRBV19 to TRBJ1-6, with 9 bases that match TRBD1. Germline values: CDR1 LNHDA, CDR2 SQIVND (reference sequence). The CDR3 length is 16 residues. The ends lost 0 bases at V and 9 bases at J; junction bases unmatched: 6. This CDR3 is CASSIDLGTGTSPLHF. The CDR3 coding sequence is TGTGCCAGTAGTATAGATTTAGGGACAGGGACTTCACCCCTCCACTTT.

The chain carries TRBV7-9 and TRBJ2-7; D remains unclear. In germline, CDR1 is SEHNR, CDR2 FQNEAQ (reference sequence). This CDR3 is built from 14 residues. The germline V and J ends were trimmed by 3 bases and 0 bases, with 9 bases remaining between them. In nucleotides, the CDR3 is TGTGCCAGCAGCTTGTCAGGAGCCTCCTACGAGCAGTACGTC. It yields the protein CASSLSGASYEQYV.